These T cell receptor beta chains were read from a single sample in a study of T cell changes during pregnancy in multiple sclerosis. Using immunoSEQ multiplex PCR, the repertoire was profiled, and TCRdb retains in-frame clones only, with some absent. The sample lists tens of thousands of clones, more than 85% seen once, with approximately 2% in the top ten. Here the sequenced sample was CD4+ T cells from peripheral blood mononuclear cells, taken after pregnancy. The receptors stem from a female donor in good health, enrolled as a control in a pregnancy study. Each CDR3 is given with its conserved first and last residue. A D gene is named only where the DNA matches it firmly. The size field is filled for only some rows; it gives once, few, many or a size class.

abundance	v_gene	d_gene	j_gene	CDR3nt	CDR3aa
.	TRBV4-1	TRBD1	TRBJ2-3	TGCGCCAGCAGCCAAAGTAGGACAGGGCTCACAGATACGCAGTATTTT	CASSQSRTGLTDTQYF
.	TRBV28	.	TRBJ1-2	TGTGCCAGCAGTTTTTCTCGGAGAACCTATGGCTACACCTTC	CASSFSRRTYGYTF
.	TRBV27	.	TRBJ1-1	TGTGCCAGCAGAACTCCCGGGGTCCGTGAAGCTTTCTTT	CASRTPGVREAFF
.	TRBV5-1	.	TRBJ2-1	TGCGCCAGCAGCCCCGACGCGTGGGCGTTGGTCTTC	CASSPDAWALVF
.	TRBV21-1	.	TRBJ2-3	TGTGCCAGCAGCAAACCCGGACTAGCGGGATACACAGATACGCAGTATTTT	CASSKPGLAGYTDTQYF
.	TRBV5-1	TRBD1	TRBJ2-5	TGCGCCAGCAGCTCCACAGGGGCGGTTCAAGAGACCCAGTACTTC	CASSSTGAVQETQYF
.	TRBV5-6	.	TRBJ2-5	TGTGCCAGCAGCTTGGTAGCGAAAGAGACCCAGTACTTC	CASSLVAKETQYF
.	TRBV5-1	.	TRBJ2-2	TGCGCCAGCAGCTTGGGGGGACTCGTAAACACCGGGGAGCTGTTTTTT	CASSLGGLVNTGELFF
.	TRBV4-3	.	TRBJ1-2	TGCGCCAGCAGCCAAGATTCGCCGACAGGTTTGGGCTACACCTTC	CASSQDSPTGLGYTF
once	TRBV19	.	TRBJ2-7	TGTGCCAGTAGTAACCCCGCGAGCGCTTCTCCCTACGAGCAGTACTTC	CASSNPASASPYEQYF
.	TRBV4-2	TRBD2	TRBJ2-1	TGTGCCAGCAGCCAATACTATAGCGGGGGCCAGTACAATGAGCAGTTCTTC	CASSQYYSGGQYNEQFF
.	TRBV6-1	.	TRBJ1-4	TGTGCCAGCAGCCGGACAGTTTCGGATGAAAAACTGTTTTTT	CASSRTVSDEKLFF
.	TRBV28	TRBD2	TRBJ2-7	TGTGCCAGCAGTTTAATCGGAGCGGGGGAACACGAGCAGTACTTC	CASSLIGAGEHEQYF
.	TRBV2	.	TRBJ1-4	TGTGCCAGCAGAGCGGGGGACTTAAGTGGAAAACTGTTTTTT	CASRAGDLSGKLFF
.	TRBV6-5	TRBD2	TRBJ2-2	TGTGCCAGCAACCGACTAGCGGGCACCGGGGAGCTGTTTTTT	CASNRLAGTGELFF
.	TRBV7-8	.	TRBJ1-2	TGTGCCAGCAGCTTAGCCCAGGGCTGGTACTATGGCTACACCTTC	CASSLAQGWYYGYTF
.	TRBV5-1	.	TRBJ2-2	TGCGCCAGCAGCCCCCGTTTCCCCGGGAGCTCGAACACCGGGGAGCTGTTTTTT	CASSPRFPGSSNTGELFF
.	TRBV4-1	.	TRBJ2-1	TGCGCCAGCAGCCAAGTCCCGATAGCGGCCTACAATGAGCAGTTCTTC	CASSQVPIAAYNEQFF
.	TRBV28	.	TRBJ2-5	TGTGCCAGCAGTTTCCGGGACTCACAAGAGACCCAGTACTTC	CASSFRDSQETQYF
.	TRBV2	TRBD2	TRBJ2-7	TGTGCCAGCAGTGATCAGCGGGGGGATTTGAGCGAGCAGTACTTC	CASSDQRGDLSEQYF
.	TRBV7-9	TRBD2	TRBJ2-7	TGTGCCAGCAGCTTAACTCCTGGGACTAGCGGGGGGATCTCCTACGAGCAGTACTTC	CASSLTPGTSGGISYEQYF
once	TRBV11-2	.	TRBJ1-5	TGTGCCAGCAGCTTTAGTTTCAGGGATCAGCCCCAGCATTTT	CASSFSFRDQPQHF
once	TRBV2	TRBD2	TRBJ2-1	TGTGCCAGCAGTAGCGGGGGGGCGACCAATGAGCAGTTCTTC	CASSSGGATNEQFF
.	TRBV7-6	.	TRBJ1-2	TGTGCCAGCAGCCCTTCCGGGACAAACTATGGCTACACCTTC	CASSPSGTNYGYTF
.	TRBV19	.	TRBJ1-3	TGTGCCAGTAGTACGACTTCCTCTGGAAACACCATATATTTT	CASSTTSSGNTIYF
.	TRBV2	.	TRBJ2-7	TGTGCCAGCAGTAGAGGTGCTTCCTACGAGCAGTACTTC	CASSRGASYEQYF
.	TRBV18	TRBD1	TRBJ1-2	TGTGCCAGCTCACTCGGACAGGGACGGTCTGGCTACACCTTC	CASSLGQGRSGYTF
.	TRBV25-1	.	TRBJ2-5	TGTGCCAGCAGTCAGACAGTTCAAGAGACCCAGTACTTC	CASSQTVQETQYF
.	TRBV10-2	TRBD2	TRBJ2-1	TGCGCCAGCAGTGACTCACTAGCGGGGGGAAGAGAGCAGTTCTTC	CASSDSLAGGREQFF
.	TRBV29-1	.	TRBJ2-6	TGCAGCGTTGCGGTAGATATAGACTCTGGGGCCAACGTCCTGACTTTC	CSVAVDIDSGANVLTF
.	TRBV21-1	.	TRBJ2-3	TGTGCCAGCAGCAAAAAGGCGGGATCCCTTCCGGATACGCAGTATTTT	CASSKKAGSLPDTQYF
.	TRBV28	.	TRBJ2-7	TGTGCCAGCAGTTTAAGGAGACTGGGAGACGAGCAGTACTTC	CASSLRRLGDEQYF
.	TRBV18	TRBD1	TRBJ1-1	TGTGCCAGCTCACCGGGACAGGGGAACACTGAAGCTTTCTTT	CASSPGQGNTEAFF
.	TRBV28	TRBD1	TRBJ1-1	TGTGCCAGCAGCGACGACAGGGGTCGGGGCACTGAAGCTTTCTTT	CASSDDRGRGTEAFF
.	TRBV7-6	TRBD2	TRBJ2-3	TGTGCCAGCAGCTTAACTAGCGGGGCCTCTAGCACAGATACGCAGTATTTT	CASSLTSGASSTDTQYF
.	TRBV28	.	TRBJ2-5	TGTGCCAGCAAAGGGGGGGTTAAGGGGACCCAGTACTTC	CASKGGVKGTQYF
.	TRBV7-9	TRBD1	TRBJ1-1	TGTGCCAGCAGCTCGGACAGGGGAGGGGACACTGAAGCTTTCTTT	CASSSDRGGDTEAFF